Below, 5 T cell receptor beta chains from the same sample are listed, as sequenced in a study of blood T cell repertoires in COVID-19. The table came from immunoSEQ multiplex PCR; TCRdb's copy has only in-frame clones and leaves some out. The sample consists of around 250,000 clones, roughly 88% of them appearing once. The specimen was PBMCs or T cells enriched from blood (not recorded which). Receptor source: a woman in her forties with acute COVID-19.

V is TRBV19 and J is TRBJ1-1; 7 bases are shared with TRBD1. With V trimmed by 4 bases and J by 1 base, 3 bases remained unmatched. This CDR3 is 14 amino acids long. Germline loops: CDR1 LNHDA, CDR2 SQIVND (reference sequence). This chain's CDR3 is CASSTGQENTEAFF. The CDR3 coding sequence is TGTGCCAGTAGTACTGGACAGGAGAACACTGAAGCTTTCTTT.

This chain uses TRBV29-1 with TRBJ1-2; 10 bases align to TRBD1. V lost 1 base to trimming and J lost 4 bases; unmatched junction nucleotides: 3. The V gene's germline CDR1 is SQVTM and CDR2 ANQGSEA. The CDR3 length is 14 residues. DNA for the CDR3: TGCAGCGTTGAAGGGGACAGGGGTTTCTATGGCTACACCTTC. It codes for CSVEGDRGFYGYTF.

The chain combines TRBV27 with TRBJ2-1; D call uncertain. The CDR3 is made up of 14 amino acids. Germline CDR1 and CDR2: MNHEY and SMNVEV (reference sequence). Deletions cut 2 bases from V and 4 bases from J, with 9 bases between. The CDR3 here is CASSLSSPYNEQFF. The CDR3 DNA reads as TGTGCCAGCAGTTTAAGTAGTCCTTACAATGAGCAGTTCTTC.

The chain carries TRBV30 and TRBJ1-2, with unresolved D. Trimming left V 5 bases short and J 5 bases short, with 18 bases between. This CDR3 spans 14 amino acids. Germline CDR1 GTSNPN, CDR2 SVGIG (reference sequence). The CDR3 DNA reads TGTGCCTGGGCCCGAAGTGAGGCGGAGTATGGCTACACCTTC. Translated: CAWARSEAEYGYTF.

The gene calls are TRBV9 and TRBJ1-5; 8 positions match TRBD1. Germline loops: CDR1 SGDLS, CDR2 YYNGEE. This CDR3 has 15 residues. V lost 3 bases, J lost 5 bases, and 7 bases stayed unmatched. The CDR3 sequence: CASSGTGIPDQPQHF. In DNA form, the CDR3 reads TGTGCCAGCAGCGGGACAGGGATCCCCGATCAGCCCCAGCATTTT.